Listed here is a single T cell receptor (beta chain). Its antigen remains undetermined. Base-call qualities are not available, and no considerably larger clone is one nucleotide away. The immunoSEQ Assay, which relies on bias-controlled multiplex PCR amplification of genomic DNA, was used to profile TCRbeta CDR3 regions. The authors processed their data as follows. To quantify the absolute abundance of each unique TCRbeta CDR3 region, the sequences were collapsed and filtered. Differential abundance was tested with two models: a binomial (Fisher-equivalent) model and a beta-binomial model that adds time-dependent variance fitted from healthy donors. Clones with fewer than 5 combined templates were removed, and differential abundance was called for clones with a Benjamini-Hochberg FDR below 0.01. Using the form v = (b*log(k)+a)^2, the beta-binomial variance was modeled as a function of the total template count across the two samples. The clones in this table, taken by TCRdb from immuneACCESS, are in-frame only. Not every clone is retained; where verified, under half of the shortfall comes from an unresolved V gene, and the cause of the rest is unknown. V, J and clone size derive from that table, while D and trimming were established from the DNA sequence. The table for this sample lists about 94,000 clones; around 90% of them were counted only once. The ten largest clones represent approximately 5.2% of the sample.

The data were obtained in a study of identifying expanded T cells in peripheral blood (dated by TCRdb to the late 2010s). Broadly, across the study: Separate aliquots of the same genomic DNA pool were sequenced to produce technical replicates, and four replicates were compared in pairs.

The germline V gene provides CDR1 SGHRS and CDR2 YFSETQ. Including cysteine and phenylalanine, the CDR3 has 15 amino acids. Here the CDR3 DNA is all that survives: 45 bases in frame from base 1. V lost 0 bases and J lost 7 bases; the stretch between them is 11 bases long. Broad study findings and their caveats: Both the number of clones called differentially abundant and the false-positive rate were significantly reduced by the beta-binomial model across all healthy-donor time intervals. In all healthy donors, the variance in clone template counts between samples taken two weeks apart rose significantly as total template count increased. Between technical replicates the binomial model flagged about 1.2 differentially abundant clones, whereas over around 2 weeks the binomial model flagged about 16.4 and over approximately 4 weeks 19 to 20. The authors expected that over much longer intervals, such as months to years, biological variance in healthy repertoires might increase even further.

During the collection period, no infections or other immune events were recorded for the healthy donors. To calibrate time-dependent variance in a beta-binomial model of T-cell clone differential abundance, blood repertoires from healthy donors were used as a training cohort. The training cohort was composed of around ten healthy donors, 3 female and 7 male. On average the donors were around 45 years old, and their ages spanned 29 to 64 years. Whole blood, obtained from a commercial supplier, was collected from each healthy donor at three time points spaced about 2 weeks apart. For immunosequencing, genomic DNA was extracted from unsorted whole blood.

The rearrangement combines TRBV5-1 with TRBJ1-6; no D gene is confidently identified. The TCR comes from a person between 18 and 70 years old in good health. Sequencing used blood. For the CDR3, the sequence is CASSLGSTLNSPLHF. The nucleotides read TGCGCCAGCAGCTTGGGAAGTACCCTAAATTCACCCCTCCACTTT. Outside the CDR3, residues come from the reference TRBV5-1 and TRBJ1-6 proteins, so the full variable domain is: KAGVTQTPRYLIKTRGQQVTLSCSPISGHRSVSWYQQTPGQGLQFLFEYFSETQRNKGNFPGRFSGRQFSNSRSEMNVSTLELGDSALYLCASSLGSTLNSPLHFGNGTRLTVT.